Below are 2 T cell receptor beta chains sequenced from a single sample in a study of T cell responses to AZD1222 COVID-19 vaccine (dated by TCRdb to the early 2020s). Libraries were made using the immunoSEQ multiplex PCR assay. Sourced from immuneACCESS, this table was stored by TCRdb with only in-frame sequences that have V and J called. A share of the clones is absent; for the studies checked, an unresolved V gene accounts for under half, and the remainder has no known explanation. The sample has 120,000 or so clones on record, less than 95% of them singletons. Approximately 4.5% of the sample goes to the ten largest clones. Interpreted using the paper, the time point label stands for: baseline before first vaccination. What the treatment or condition label conveys for this sample: meningococcal conjugate vaccine given as trial control. Material: peripheral blood, obtained on day 0 of MenACWY control vaccination. The receptors were gathered from an adult in good health.

The genes are TRBV7-6 and TRBJ2-1; 9 nucleotides match TRBD2. Germline CDR1 and CDR2: SGHVS and FNYEAQ. The CDR3 has 18 residues. J lost 5 bases, V lost 1 base, and 12 bases had no gene match. Here the CDR3 reads CASSLVAGGFYQDNEQFF. The CDR3 region has the DNA TGTGCCAGCAGCTTAGTGGCGGGGGGGTTCTACCAAGACAATGAGCAGTTCTTC.

This chain links TRBV20-1 with TRBJ2-7, with D unresolved. Germline V gene lookup returns CDR1 DFQATT and CDR2 SNEGSKA (reference sequence). This CDR3 has 15 residues. The ends were cut back, 3 bases at V and 2 bases at J, with 17 bases in the middle. In DNA form, the CDR3 reads TGCAGTGCTAGTAGTCGGACCGACCCAACCTACGAGCAGTACTTC. Its protein is CSASSRTDPTYEQYF.